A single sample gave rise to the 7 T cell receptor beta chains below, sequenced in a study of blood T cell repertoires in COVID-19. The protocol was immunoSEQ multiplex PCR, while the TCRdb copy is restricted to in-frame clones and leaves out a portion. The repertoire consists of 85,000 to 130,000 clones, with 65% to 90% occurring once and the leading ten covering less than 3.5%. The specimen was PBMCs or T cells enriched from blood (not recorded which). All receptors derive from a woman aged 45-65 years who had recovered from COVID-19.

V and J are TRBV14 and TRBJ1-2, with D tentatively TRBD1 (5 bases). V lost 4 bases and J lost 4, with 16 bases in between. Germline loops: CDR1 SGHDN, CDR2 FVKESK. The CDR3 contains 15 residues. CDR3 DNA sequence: TGTGCCAGCAGCCCGCACCTAGGACACCTCTATGGCTACACCTTC. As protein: CASSPHLGHLYGYTF.

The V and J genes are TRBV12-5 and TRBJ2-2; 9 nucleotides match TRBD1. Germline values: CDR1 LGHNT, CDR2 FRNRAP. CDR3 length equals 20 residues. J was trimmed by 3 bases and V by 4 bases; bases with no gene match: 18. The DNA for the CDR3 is TGTGCTAGTGGTTCGACCCTGGCGAGGGGTTGGACAGGGGACACCGGGGAGCTGTTTTTT. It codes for CASGSTLARGWTGDTGELFF.

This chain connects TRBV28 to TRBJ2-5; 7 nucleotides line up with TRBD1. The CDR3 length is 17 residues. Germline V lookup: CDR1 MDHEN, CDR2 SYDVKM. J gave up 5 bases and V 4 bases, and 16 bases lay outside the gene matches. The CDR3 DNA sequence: TGTGCCAGCAGTTCGCCCCAATCCCTCAGGGGGACGGAGACCCAGTACTTC. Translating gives CASSSPQSLRGTETQYF.

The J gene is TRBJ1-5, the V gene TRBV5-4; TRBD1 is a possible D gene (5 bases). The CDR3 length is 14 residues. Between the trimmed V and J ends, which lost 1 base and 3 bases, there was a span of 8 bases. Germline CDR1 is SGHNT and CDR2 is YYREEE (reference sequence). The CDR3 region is CASSLPGNNQPQHF. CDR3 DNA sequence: TGTGCCAGCAGCTTGCCAGGGAACAATCAGCCCCAGCATTTT.

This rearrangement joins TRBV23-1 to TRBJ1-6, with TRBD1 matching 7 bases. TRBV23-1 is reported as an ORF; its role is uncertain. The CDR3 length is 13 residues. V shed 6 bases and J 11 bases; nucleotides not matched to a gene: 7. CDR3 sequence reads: CASRPPQGTPLHF. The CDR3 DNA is TGCGCCAGCAGACCGCCACAGGGGACACCCCTCCACTTT.

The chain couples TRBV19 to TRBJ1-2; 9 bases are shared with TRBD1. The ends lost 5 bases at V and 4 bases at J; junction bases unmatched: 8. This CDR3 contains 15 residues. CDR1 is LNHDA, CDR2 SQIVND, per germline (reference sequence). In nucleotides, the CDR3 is TGTGCCAGTAGTCAACAGGGGGCATGGGGCTATGGCTACACCTTC. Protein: CASSQQGAWGYGYTF.

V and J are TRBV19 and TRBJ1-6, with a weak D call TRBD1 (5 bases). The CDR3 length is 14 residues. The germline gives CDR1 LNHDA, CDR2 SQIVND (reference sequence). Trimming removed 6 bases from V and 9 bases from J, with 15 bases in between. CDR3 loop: CASRRDPWASPLHF. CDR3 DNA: TGTGCCAGTAGGCGGGACCCCTGGGCTTCACCCCTCCACTTT.